A selection of T cell receptor beta chains follows, all from one sample in a study of blood T cell repertoires in COVID-19. Profiled with immunoSEQ multiplex PCR; TCRdb holds only in-frame clones, not every one. The table records 100,000 to 150,000 clones, about 87% of them present only once. The sample consisted of peripheral blood. All receptors derive from a man aged 45 to 65 with acute or convalescent COVID-19. CDR3s include the opening cysteine and the closing phenylalanine or tryptophan. A D gene is named only where the DNA matches it firmly. Expanded clones are given a class, and other clones once, few, many or no size at all.

cdr3_aa	cdr3_nt	v_call	clone_size	cdr3_length	d_call	j_call
CASSYSQELRNNEQFF	TGTGCCAGCAGTTACTCACAGGAGTTGCGGAACAATGAGCAGTTCTTC	TRBV6-5	.	16	.	TRBJ2-1
CASSLGRGSTDTQYF	TGCGCCAGCAGCTTGGGACGGGGTAGCACAGATACGCAGTATTTT	TRBV5-1	.	15	.	TRBJ2-3
CASSIDGQGTEAFF	TGTGCCAGTAGTATAGACGGACAGGGCACTGAAGCTTTCTTT	TRBV19	.	14	TRBD1	TRBJ1-1
CASSFPGEGWNTEAFF	TGTGCCAGCAGTTTTCCAGGGGAGGGGTGGAACACTGAAGCTTTCTTT	TRBV6-2/TRBV6-3	once	16	.	TRBJ1-1
CASSPQGAHSGNTIYF	TGTGCCAGTAGTCCTCAAGGAGCCCACTCTGGAAACACCATATATTTT	TRBV19	once	16	.	TRBJ1-3
CASRLSRREDEKLFF	TGTGCCAGTAGGCTCTCGAGACGGGAGGATGAAAAACTGTTTTTT	TRBV19	.	15	.	TRBJ1-4
CASSPRDTVVQYF	TGTGCCAGTAGTCCCCGGGACACCGTCGTTCAGTACTTC	TRBV19	.	13	.	TRBJ2-4
CASSFPPDRGLLLSPLHF	TGTGCCAGCAGCTTTCCCCCGGACAGGGGGCTTTTGCTCTCACCCCTCCACTTT	TRBV11-2	.	18	TRBD1	TRBJ1-6
CASSPRQASGGGTEAFF	TGTGCCAGCTCACCAAGGCAGGCCTCGGGGGGGGGCACTGAAGCTTTCTTT	TRBV18	.	17	.	TRBJ1-1
CASSIAPSGGRNEQFF	TGTGCCAGTAGTATAGCCCCTAGCGGGGGAAGAAATGAGCAGTTCTTC	TRBV19	.	16	TRBD2	TRBJ2-1
CASRDGTSGNTIYF	TGTGCCAGCAGGGATGGGACATCTGGAAACACCATATATTTT	TRBV7-9	.	14	.	TRBJ1-3